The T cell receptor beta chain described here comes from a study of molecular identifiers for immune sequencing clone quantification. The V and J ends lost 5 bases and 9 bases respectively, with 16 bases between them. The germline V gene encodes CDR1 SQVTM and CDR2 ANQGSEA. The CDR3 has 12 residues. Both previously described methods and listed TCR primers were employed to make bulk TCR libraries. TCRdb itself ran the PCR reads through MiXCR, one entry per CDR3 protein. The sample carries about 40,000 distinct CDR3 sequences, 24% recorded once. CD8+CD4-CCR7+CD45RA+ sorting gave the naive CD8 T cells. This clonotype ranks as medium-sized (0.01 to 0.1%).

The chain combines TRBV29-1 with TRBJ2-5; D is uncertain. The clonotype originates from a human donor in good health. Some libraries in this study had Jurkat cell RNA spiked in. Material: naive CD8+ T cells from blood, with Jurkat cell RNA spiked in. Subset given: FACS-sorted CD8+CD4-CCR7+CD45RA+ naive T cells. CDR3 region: CSVSDGFWAQYF. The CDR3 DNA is TGCAGCGTTTCGGACGGTTTTTGGGCCCAGTACTTC.